This T cell receptor (beta chain) is from a study of OX40 agonist ivuxolimab in advanced cancers. On the study more broadly: Participants, 82.7% male, averaged 60 years of age, ranging from roughly 20 to 85. Of the patients, three showed partial responses, one with hepatocellular carcinoma and two with cutaneous melanoma.

With 4 bases clipped from V and 4 bases from J, the junction kept 8 bases outside the gene matches. The CDR3 covers 16 residues. From germline, CDR1 is SGHDT and CDR2 YYEEEE. Using immunoSEQ multiplex PCR, the repertoire was profiled, and TCRdb retains in-frame clones only, with some absent. The sample records tens of thousands of clones, roughly 91% being singletons. Material: CD4+ or CD8+ T cells sorted from blood, obtained in a trial of the OX40 agonist ivuxolimab. The gene calls are TRBV5-6 and TRBJ2-2; 9 bases map to TRBD1. The sequence derives from an adult with an advanced solid tumor such as melanoma, head and neck, liver or kidney cancer. The CDR3 sequence: CASSLLGTGTTGELFF. The DNA for the CDR3 is TGTGCCAGCAGCCTCTTAGGGACAGGGACCACCGGGGAGCTGTTTTTT.